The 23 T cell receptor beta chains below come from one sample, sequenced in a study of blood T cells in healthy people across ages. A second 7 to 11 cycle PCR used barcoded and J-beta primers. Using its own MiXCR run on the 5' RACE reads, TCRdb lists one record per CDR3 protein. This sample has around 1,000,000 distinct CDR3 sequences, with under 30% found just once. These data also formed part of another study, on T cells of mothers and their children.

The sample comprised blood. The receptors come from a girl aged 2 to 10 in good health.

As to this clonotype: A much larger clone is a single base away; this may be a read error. The CDR3 sequence is CSSSSPQGGETQYF. CDR3 coding DNA: TGTTCCAGCAGTTCCCCCCAAGGCGGGGAGACCCAGTACTTC. The V and J genes are TRBV28 and TRBJ2-5; tentative D call: TRBD2 (5 bases). CDR3 length equals 14 residues. CDR1 MDHEN and CDR2 SYDVKM come from the germline V gene.

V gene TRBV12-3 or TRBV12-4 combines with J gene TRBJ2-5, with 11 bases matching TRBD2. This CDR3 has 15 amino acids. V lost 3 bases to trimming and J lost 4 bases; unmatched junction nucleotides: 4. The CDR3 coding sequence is TGTGCCAGCAGTTTTACTAGCGGGAGAACAGAGACCCAGTACTTC. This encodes CASSFTSGRTETQYF.

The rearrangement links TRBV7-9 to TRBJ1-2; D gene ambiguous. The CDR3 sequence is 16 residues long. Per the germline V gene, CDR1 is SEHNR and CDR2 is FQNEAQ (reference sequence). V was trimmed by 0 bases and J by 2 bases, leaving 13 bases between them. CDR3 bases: TGTGCCAGCAGCTTAGCCTTTACAGCCTTGAACTATGGCTACACCTTC. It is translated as CASSLAFTALNYGYTF.

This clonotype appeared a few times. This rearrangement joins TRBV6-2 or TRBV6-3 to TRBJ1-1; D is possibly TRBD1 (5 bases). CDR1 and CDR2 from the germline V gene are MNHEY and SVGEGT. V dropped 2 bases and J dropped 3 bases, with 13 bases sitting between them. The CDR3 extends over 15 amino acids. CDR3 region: CASSYGAVADTEAFF. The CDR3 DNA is TGTGCCAGCAGTTACGGGGCAGTCGCGGACACTGAAGCTTTCTTT.

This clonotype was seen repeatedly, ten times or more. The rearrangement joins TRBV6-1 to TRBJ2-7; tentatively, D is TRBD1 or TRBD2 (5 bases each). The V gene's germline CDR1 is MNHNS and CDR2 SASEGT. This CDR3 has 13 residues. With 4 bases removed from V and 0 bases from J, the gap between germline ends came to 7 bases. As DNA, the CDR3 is TGTGCCAGCAGTGGGGGGAGCTCCTACGAGCAGTACTTC. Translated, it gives CASSGGSSYEQYF.

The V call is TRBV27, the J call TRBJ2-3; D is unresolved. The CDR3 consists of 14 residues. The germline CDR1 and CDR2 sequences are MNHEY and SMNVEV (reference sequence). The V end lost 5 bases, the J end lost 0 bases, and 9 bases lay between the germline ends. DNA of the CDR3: TGTGCCAGCAGTACGATACCGAGCACAGATACGCAGTATTTT. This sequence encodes CASSTIPSTDTQYF.

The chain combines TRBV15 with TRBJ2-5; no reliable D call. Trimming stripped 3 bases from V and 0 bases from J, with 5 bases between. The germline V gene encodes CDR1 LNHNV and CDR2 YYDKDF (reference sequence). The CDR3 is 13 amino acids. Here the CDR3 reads CATSRADQETQYF. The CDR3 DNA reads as TGTGCCACCAGCAGGGCAGACCAAGAGACCCAGTACTTC.

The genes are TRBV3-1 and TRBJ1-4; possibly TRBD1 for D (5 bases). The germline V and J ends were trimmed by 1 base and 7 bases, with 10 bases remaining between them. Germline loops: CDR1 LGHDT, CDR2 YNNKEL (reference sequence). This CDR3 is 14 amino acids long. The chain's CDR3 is CASSQGGSSEKLFF. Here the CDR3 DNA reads TGTGCCAGCAGCCAAGGGGGGTCGAGTGAAAAACTGTTTTTT.

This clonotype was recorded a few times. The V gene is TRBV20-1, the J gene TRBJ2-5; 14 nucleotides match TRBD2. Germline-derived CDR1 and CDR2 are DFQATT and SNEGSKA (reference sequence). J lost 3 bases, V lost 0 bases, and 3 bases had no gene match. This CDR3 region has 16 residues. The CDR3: CSAREPGLAGEETQYF. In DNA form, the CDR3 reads TGCAGTGCTAGAGAACCGGGACTAGCGGGAGAAGAGACCCAGTACTTC.

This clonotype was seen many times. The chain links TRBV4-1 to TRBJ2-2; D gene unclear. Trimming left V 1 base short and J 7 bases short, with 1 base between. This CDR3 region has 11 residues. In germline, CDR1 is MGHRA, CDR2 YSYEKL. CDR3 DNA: TGCGCCAGCAGCCAAGGCGGGGAGCTGTTTTTT. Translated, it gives CASSQGGELFF.

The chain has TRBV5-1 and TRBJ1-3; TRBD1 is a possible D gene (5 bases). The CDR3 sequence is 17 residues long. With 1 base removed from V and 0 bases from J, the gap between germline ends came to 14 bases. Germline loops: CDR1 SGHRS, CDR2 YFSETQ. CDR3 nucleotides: TGCGCCAGCAGCTTGCAAATGAGGGGCTTCTCTGGAAACACCATATATTTT. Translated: CASSLQMRGFSGNTIYF.

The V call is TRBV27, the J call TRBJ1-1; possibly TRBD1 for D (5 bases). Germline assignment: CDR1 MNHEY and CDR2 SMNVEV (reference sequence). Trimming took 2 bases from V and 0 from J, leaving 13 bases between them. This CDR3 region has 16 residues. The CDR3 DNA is TGTGCCAGCAGTTTACGGGGGTACCTAATGAACACTGAAGCTTTCTTT. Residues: CASSLRGYLMNTEAFF.

The DNA for the CDR3 is TGTGCCAGCTCACCAAGAGAAGGGGCAGATACGCAGTATTTT. Encoded protein: CASSPREGADTQYF. The chain has TRBV18 and TRBJ2-3; maybe TRBD1 (5 bases). V lost 2 bases and J 4 bases, leaving 10 bases between the germline ends. Germline V gene lookup returns CDR1 KGHSH and CDR2 LQKENI. This CDR3 has 14 amino acids.

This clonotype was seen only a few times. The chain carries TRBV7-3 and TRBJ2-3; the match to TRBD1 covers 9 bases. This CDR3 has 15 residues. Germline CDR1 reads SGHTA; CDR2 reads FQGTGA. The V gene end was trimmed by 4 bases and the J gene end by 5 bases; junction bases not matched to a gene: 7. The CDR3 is CASSYTGGMGDTQYF. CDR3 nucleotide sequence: TGTGCCAGCAGCTATACAGGGGGCATGGGAGATACGCAGTATTTT.

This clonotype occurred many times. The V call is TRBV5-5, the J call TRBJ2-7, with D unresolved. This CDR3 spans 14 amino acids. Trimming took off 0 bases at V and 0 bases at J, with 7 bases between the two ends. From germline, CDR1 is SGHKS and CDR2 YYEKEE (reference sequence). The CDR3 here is CASSLGATSYEQYF. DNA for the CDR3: TGTGCCAGCAGCTTGGGGGCGACCTCCTACGAGCAGTACTTC.

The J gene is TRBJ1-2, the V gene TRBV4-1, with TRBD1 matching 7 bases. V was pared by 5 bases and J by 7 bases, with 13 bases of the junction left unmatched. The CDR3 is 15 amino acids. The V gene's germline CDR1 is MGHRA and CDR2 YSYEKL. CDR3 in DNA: TGCGCCAGCAGCGGTCAAGGGGGCATCTTAGGTGGCTACACCTTC. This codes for CASSGQGGILGGYTF.

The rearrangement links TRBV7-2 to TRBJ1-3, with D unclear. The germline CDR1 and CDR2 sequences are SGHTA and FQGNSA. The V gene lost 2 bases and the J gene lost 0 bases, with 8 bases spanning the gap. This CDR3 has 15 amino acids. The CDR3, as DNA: TGTGCCAGCAGCTTACAGGTCACCTCTGGAAACACCATATATTTT. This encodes CASSLQVTSGNTIYF.

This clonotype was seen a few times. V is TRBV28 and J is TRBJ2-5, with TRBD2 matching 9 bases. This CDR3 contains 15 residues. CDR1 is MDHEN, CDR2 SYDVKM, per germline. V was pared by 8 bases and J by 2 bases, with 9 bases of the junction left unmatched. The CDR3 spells CASGGGLAEQETQYF. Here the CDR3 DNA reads TGTGCCAGCGGCGGGGGACTAGCCGAGCAAGAGACCCAGTACTTC.

The CDR3 loop is CSVEDYPGNGYTF. The CDR3 DNA follows: TGCAGCGTTGAAGATTACCCAGGGAACGGCTACACCTTC. The genes are TRBV29-1 and TRBJ1-2; tentatively, D is TRBD1 (5 bases). Between the trimmed V and J ends, which lost 0 bases and 8 bases, there was a span of 13 bases. There are 13 residues in the CDR3. Germline CDR1 reads SQVTM; CDR2 reads ANQGSEA.

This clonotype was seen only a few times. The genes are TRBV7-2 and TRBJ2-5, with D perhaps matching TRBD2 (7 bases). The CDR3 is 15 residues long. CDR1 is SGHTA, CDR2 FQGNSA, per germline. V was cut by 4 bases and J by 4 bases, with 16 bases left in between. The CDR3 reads CASSYQGGARETQYF. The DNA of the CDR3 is TGTGCCAGCAGCTACCAAGGGGGGGCAAGAGAGACCCAGTACTTC.

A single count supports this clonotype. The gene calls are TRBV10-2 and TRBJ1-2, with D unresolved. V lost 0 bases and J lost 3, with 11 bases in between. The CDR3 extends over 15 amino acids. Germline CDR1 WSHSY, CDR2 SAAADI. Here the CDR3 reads CASSESGSFYYGYTF. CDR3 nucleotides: TGCGCCAGCAGTGAGTCAGGCAGCTTCTACTATGGCTACACCTTC.

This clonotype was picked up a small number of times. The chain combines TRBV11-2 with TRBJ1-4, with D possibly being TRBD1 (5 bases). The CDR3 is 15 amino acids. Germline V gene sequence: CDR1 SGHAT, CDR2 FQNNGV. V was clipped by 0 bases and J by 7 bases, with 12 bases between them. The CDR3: CASSLDIIGGEKLFF. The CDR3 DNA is TGTGCCAGCAGCTTAGATATCATTGGGGGTGAAAAACTGTTTTTT.

The DNA for the CDR3 is TGTGCCAGCACGAGCCGGTTAATGTCAAAACTGTTTTTT. This gives the protein CASTSRLMSKLFF. This sequence joins TRBV28 and TRBJ1-4; D unresolved. The CDR3 totals 13 residues. Germline V CDR1 and CDR2: MDHEN, SYDVKM. Between the trimmed V and J ends, which lost 7 bases and 10 bases, there was a span of 16 bases.